Each of the 10 T cell receptor beta chains below was sequenced from the same sample in a study of cytomegalovirus exposure and HLA in healthy donors. PCR employed 60 Vbeta and 13 Jbeta primers. Measured with immunoSEQ multiplex PCR; TCRdb has only the in-frame clones, and not every one. This sample yields 130,000 to 150,000 clones, of which around 80% are seen a single time; nearly 7% belongs to the top ten. Sequencing was carried out using PBMCs. The receptors stem from a middle-aged man in good health and CMV-seropositive.

The chain is built from TRBV11-3 and TRBJ1-1, with unresolved D. Looked up from germline, CDR1 is SGHNT and CDR2 is YENEEA. The length of the CDR3 is 12 residues. Trimming removed 5 bases at V and 4 bases at J, with 8 bases between. CDR3 in amino acids: CASSRRGTEAFF. In DNA, the CDR3 is TGTGCCAGCAGCCGCCGGGGCACTGAAGCTTTCTTT.

The chain is built from TRBV5-4 and TRBJ1-1; D possibly corresponds to TRBD1 (5 bases). V was trimmed by 4 bases and J by 1 base, leaving 20 bases between them. CDR1 is SGHNT and CDR2 is YYREEE in the germline V gene (reference sequence). The CDR3 consists of 17 residues. CDR3 nucleotides: TGTGCCAGCAGCCCTGTGCCCCGAGACAGATGGAACACTGAAGCTTTCTTT. Protein product: CASSPVPRDRWNTEAFF.

The V call is TRBV29-1, the J call TRBJ1-1; D uncertain. V was cut by 0 bases and J by 5 bases, with 16 bases left in between. Germline V gene sequence: CDR1 SQVTM, CDR2 ANQGSEA. This CDR3 contains 15 residues. The CDR3 region has the DNA TGCAGCGTTGAAGATAGGGCAGCGGGCAGAACTGAAGCTTTCTTT. Translating it yields CSVEDRAAGRTEAFF.

The chain employs TRBV25-1 and TRBJ2-1, with D unclear. V shed 0 bases and J shed 0 bases, with 9 bases lying between them. Germline V lookup: CDR1 MGHDK, CDR2 SYGVNS. The CDR3 runs 16 residues. CDR3 in amino acids: CASSEYLLSSYNEQFF. The DNA for the CDR3 is TGTGCCAGCAGTGAATATTTACTAAGCTCCTACAATGAGCAGTTCTTC.

This chain uses TRBV5-1 with TRBJ2-7; 10 positions match TRBD1. Germline CDR1 reads SGHRS; CDR2 reads YFSETQ. This CDR3 spans 16 amino acids. Germline trimming cut 4 bases from V and 5 bases from J; bases unmatched to any gene: 12. The CDR3 region has the DNA TGCGCCAGCAGCGCGGAGGTCTCCGGGACAGGGGACGAGCAGTACTTC. Residues: CASSAEVSGTGDEQYF. The full variable domain, its missing parts supplied by reference TRBV5-1 and TRBJ2-7, is KAGVTQTPRYLIKTRGQQVTLSCSPISGHRSVSWYQQTPGQGLQFLFEYFSETQRNKGNFPGRFSGRQFSNSRSEMNVSTLELGDSALYLCASSAEVSGTGDEQYFGPGTRLTVT.

The J gene is TRBJ2-7, the V gene TRBV6-1, with TRBD1 matching over 8 bases. Germline V gene data show CDR1 as MNHNS and CDR2 as SASEGT. The CDR3 is 16 residues long. With V trimmed by 4 bases and J by 6 bases, 14 bases remained unmatched. The CDR3 region is CASSAHRTGTKGEQYF. CDR3 coding DNA: TGTGCCAGCAGTGCCCACCGGACAGGGACGAAGGGCGAGCAGTACTTC.

The J gene is TRBJ2-5, the V gene TRBV7-9, with D possibly TRBD2 on 5 matching bases. Germline V lookup: CDR1 SEHNR, CDR2 FQNEAQ (reference sequence). This CDR3 is 16 amino acids long. Trimming left V 4 bases short and J 7 bases short, with 22 bases between. The CDR3 loop reads CASSSTETTIRGTQYF. The CDR3 nucleotides read TGTGCCAGCAGCTCCACCGAGACAACCATCCGGGGGACCCAGTACTTC.

This rearrangement joins TRBV2 to TRBJ2-7; 9 bases match TRBD1. Germline V gene lookup returns CDR1 SNHLY and CDR2 FYNNEI. With V trimmed by 8 bases and J by 1 base, 3 bases remained unmatched. This CDR3 comprises 13 residues. The CDR3 loop reads CASYGTGSYEQYF. Written as DNA, the CDR3 is TGTGCCAGCTATGGGACAGGGTCCTACGAGCAGTACTTC.

The rearrangement uses TRBV19 and TRBJ1-1; TRBD1 matches 9 bases. The CDR3 sequence is 15 residues long. Germline V gene sequence: CDR1 LNHDA, CDR2 SQIVND (reference sequence). The trim removed 6 bases at V and 4 bases at J, leaving 9 bases unmatched. The CDR3 sequence: CASRDTGQGFTEAFF. The CDR3 nucleotides are TGTGCCAGTAGGGACACGGGACAGGGATTCACTGAAGCTTTCTTT.

This rearrangement joins TRBV28 to TRBJ1-1, with D possibly matching TRBD1 (6 bases). The length of the CDR3 is 15 residues. V was trimmed by 6 bases and J by 3 bases, leaving 17 bases between them. Per the germline V gene, CDR1 is MDHEN and CDR2 is SYDVKM. Here the CDR3 DNA reads TGTGCCAGCAGCTCACCCAGGGGCAGGGACACTGAAGCTTTCTTT. As protein: CASSSPRGRDTEAFF.